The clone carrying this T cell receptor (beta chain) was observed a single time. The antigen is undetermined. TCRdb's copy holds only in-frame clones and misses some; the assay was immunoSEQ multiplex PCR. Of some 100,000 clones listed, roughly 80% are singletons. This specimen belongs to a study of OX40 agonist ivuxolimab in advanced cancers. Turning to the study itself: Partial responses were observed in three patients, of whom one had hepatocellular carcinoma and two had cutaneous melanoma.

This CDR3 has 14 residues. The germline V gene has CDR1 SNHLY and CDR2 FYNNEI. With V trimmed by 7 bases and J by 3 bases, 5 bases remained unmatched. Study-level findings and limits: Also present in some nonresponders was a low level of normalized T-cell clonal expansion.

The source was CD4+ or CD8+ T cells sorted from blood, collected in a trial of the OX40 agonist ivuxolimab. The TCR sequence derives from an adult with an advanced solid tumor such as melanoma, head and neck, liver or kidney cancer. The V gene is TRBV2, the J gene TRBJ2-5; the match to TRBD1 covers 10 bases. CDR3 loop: CASKDRGSKETQYF. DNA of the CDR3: TGTGCCAGCAAGGACAGGGGGAGTAAAGAGACCCAGTACTTC.